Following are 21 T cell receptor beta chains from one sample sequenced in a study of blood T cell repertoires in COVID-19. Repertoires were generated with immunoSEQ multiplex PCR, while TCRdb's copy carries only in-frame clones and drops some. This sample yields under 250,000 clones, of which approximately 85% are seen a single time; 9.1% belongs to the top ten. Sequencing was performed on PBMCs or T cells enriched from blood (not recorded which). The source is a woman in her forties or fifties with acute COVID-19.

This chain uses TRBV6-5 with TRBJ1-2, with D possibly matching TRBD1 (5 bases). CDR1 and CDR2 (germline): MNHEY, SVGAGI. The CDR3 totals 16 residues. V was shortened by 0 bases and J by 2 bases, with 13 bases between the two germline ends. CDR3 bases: TGTGCCAGCAGTTACTCCCAGGGTTTGGGGAACTATGGCTACACCTTC. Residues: CASSYSQGLGNYGYTF.

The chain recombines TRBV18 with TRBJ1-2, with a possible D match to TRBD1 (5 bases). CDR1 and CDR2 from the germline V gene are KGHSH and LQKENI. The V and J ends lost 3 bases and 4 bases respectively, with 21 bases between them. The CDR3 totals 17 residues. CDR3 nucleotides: TGTGCCAGCTCACCGACAGTGAAAACTCTAACCTCCTATGGCTACACCTTC. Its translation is CASSPTVKTLTSYGYTF.

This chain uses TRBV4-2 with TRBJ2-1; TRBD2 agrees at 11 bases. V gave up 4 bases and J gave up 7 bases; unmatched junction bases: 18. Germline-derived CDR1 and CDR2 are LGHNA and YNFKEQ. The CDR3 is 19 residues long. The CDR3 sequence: CASSPRGRTSGPISNEQFF. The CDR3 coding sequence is TGTGCCAGCAGCCCTAGAGGTCGGACTAGCGGGCCAATTTCGAATGAGCAGTTCTTC.

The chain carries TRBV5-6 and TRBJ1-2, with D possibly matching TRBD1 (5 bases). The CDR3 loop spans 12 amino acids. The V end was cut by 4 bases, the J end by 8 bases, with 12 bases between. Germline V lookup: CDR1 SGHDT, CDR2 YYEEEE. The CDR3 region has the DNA TGTGCCAGCAGCGTATACCAGGGAGGCTACACCTTC. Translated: CASSVYQGGYTF.

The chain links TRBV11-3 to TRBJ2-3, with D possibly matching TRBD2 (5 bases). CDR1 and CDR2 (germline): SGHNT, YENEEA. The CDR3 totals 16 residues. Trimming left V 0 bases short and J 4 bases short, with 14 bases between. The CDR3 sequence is CASSLDGGNSADTQYF. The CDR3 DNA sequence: TGTGCCAGCAGCTTAGATGGAGGTAACTCCGCAGATACGCAGTATTTT.

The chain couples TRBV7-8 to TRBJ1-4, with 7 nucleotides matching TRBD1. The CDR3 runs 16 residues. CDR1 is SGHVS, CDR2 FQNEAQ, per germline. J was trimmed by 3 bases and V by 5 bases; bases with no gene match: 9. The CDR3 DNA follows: TGTGCCAGCAGCCTACAGGGGAACTTACCTAATGAAAAACTGTTTTTT. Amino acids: CASSLQGNLPNEKLFF.

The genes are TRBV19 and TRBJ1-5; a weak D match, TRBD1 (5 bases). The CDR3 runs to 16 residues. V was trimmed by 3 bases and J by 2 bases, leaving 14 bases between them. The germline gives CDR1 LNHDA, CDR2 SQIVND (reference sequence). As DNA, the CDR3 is TGTGCCAGTAGTATTGGCCAGGGCAATGGCAATCAGCCCCAGCATTTT. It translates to CASSIGQGNGNQPQHF.

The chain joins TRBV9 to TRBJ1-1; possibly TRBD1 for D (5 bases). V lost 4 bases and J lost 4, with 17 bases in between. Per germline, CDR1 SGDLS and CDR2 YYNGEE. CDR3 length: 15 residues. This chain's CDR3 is CASSNRAGIATEAFF. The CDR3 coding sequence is TGTGCCAGCAGCAATAGGGCAGGGATAGCCACTGAAGCTTTCTTT. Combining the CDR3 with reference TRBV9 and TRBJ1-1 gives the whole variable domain DSGVTQTPKHLITATGQRVTLRCSPRSGDLSVYWYQQSLDQGLQFLIQYYNGEERAKGNILERFSAQQFPDLHSELNLSSLELGDSALYFCASSNRAGIATEAFFGQGTRLTVV.

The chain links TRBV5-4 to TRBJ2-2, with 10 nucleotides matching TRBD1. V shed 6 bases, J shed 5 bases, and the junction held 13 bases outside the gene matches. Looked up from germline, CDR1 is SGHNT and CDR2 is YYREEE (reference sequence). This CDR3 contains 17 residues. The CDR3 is CASNLRSGQGGTGELFF. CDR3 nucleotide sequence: TGTGCCAGCAACCTCCGGAGCGGACAGGGGGGGACCGGGGAGCTGTTTTTT.

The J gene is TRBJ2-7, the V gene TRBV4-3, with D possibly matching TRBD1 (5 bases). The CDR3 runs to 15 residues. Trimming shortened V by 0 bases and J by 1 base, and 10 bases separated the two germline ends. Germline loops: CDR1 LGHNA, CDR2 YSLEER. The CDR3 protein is CASSQDRVPSYEQYF. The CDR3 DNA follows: TGCGCCAGCAGCCAAGACAGGGTTCCATCCTACGAGCAGTACTTC.

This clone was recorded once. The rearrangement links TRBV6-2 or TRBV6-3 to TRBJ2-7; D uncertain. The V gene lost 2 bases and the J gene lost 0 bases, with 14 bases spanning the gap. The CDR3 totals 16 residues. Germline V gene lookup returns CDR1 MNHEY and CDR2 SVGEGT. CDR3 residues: CASSYAHGQSSYEQYF. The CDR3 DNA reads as TGTGCCAGCAGTTACGCCCATGGGCAGAGCTCCTACGAGCAGTACTTC.

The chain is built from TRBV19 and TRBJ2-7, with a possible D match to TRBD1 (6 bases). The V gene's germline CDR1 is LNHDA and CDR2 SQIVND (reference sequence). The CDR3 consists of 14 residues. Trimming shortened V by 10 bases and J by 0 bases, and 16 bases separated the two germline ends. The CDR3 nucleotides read TGTGCCACTCAAGTGTCCAGGGGCTCCTACGAGCAGTACTTC. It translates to CATQVSRGSYEQYF. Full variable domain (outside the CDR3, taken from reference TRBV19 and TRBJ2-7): DGGITQSPKYLFRKEGQNVTLSCEQNLNHDAMYWYRQDPGQGLRLIYYSQIVNDFQKGDIAEGYSVSREKKESFPLTVTSAQKNPTAFYLCATQVSRGSYEQYFGPGTRLTVT.

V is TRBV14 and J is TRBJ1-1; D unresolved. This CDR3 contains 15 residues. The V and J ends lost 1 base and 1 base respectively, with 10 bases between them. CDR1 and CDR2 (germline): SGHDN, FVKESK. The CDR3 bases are TGTGCCAGCAGCCAAGCCCTTGGCCGGAACACTGAAGCTTTCTTT. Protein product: CASSQALGRNTEAFF. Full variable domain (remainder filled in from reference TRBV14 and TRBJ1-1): EAGVTQFPSHSVIEKGQTVTLRCDPISGHDNLYWYRRVMGKEIKFLLHFVKESKQDESGMPNNRFLAERTGGTYSTLKVQPAELEDSGVYFCASSQALGRNTEAFFGQGTRLTVV.

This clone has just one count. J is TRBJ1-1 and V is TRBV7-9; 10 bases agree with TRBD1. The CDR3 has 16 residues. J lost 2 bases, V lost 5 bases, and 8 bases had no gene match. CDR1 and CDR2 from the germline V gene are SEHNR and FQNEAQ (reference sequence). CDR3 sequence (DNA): TGTGCCAGCAGCCCGGACAGGGGGATTTCAAACACTGAAGCTTTCTTT. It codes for CASSPDRGISNTEAFF. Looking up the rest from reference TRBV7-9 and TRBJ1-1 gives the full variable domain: DTGVSQNPRHKITKRGQNVTFRCDPISEHNRLYWYRQTLGQGPEFLTYFQNEAQLEKSRLLSDRFSAERPKGSFSTLEIQRTEQGDSAMYLCASSPDRGISNTEAFFGQGTRLTVV.

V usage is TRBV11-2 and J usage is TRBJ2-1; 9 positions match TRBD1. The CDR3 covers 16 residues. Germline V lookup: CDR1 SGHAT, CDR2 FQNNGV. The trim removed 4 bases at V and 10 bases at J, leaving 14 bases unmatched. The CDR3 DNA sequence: TGTGCCAGCAGCTCCCCCTCCGGGACAGGGCAACACGAGCAGTTCTTC. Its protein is CASSSPSGTGQHEQFF.

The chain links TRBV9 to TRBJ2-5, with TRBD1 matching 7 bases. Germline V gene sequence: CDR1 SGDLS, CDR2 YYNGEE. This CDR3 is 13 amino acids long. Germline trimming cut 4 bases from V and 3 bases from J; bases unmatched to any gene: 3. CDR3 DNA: TGTGCCAGCAGCTACGGGACAGAAGAGACCCAGTACTTC. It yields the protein CASSYGTEETQYF.

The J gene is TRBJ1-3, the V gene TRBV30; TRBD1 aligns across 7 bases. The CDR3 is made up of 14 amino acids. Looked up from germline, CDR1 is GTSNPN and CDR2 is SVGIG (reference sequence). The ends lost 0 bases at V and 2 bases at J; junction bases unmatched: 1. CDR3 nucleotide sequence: TGTGCCTGGAGTGTAACAGGGGCTGGAAACACCATATATTTT. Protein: CAWSVTGAGNTIYF.

CDR3 region: CASRYIRGAGEAFF. The CDR3 nucleotides read TGTGCCAGCAGGTACATCCGGGGGGCGGGTGAAGCTTTCTTT. This chain joins TRBV6-2 or TRBV6-3 and TRBJ1-1; maybe TRBD1 (6 bases). From germline, CDR1 is MNHEY and CDR2 SVGEGT. V was trimmed by 6 bases and J by 7 bases, leaving 18 bases between them. CDR3 length: 14 amino acids.

In nucleotides, the CDR3 is TGCGCCAGCAGCCGAATGGCTGGCACTGAAGCTTTCTTT. Its translation is CASSRMAGTEAFF. This chain joins TRBV4-3 and TRBJ1-1; D is undetermined. V lost 4 bases and J lost 4, with 10 bases in between. Looked up from germline, CDR1 is LGHNA and CDR2 is YSLEER. The CDR3 length is 13 residues.

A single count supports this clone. The CDR3 DNA is TGTGCCAGCAGTTCAGGGATGAACACTGAAGCTTTCTTT. Protein product: CASSSGMNTEAFF. This chain connects TRBV28 to TRBJ1-1, with a tentative D call TRBD1 (5 bases). In germline, CDR1 is MDHEN, CDR2 SYDVKM. Trimming took off 4 bases at V and 0 bases at J, with 6 bases between the two ends. The CDR3 spans 13 residues.

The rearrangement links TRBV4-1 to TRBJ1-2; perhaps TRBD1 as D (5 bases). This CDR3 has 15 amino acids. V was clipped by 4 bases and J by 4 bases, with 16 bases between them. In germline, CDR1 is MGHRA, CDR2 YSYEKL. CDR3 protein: CASSPQADGSYGYTF. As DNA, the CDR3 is TGCGCCAGCAGCCCACAGGCGGACGGCTCCTATGGCTACACCTTC.